These 24 T cell receptor beta chains originate from one sample sequenced in a study of cytomegalovirus exposure and HLA in healthy donors. Measured with immunoSEQ multiplex PCR; TCRdb has only the in-frame clones, and not every one. The data show about 110,000 clones, around nine tenths seen once. Input material: PBMCs. The source of these receptors is a woman between 18 and 29 years old in good health and CMV-seronegative.

The chain is built from TRBV30 and TRBJ1-5; 7 nucleotides align to TRBD1. After removal of 7 bases from V and 2 bases from J, the junction contained 2 bases not matched to a gene. Germline V gene lookup returns CDR1 GTSNPN and CDR2 SVGIG (reference sequence). The CDR3 totals 12 residues. CDR3 in DNA: TGTGCCTTAGGGACAGGCAATCAGCCCCAGCATTTT. Translated: CALGTGNQPQHF.

V usage is TRBV2 and J usage is TRBJ2-7; 7 bases match TRBD1. The V and J ends lost 6 bases and 4 bases, in that order; junction bases with no gene match: 9. In germline, CDR1 is SNHLY, CDR2 FYNNEI. The CDR3 extends over 14 amino acids. CDR3 nucleotide sequence: TGTGCCAGCAGCTCTTCCAGGGGGAGATACGAGCAGTACTTC. Residues: CASSSSRGRYEQYF.

This chain links TRBV7-2 with TRBJ2-7; the D is unclear. The length of the CDR3 is 12 residues. Trimming shortened V by 5 bases and J by 6 bases, and 11 bases separated the two germline ends. Per germline, CDR1 SGHTA and CDR2 FQGNSA. The CDR3 sequence is CASSPYGLEQYF. The CDR3 DNA sequence: TGTGCCAGCAGCCCGTACGGTCTCGAGCAGTACTTC.

The chain uses TRBV30 and TRBJ2-7; the match to TRBD1 covers 11 bases. There are 14 residues in the CDR3. The germline V gene has CDR1 GTSNPN and CDR2 SVGIG (reference sequence). The V and J ends lost 5 bases and 3 bases, in that order; junction bases with no gene match: 6. Written as DNA, the CDR3 is TGTGCCTGGGTCCCCGGGACAGGGGGCTACGAGCAGTACTTC. Protein product: CAWVPGTGGYEQYF.

This clone appeared a single time. The chain couples TRBV4-2 to TRBJ2-3; 10 nucleotides agree with TRBD2. Trimming removed 4 bases from V and 6 bases from J; junction bases left unmatched: 7. The germline V gene has CDR1 LGHNA and CDR2 YNFKEQ. This CDR3 is built from 15 residues. The CDR3 nucleotides read TGTGCCAGCAGCCCGAGCGGGGGGGCATCTGATACGCAGTATTTT. Encoded protein: CASSPSGGASDTQYF.

The J gene is TRBJ1-2, the V gene TRBV6-1; D is unclear. Per the germline V gene, CDR1 is MNHNS and CDR2 is SASEGT. Trimming shortened V by 7 bases and J by 3 bases, and 9 bases separated the two germline ends. The CDR3 is 12 amino acids. CDR3 amino acids: CASIREDYGYTF. The CDR3 DNA is TGTGCCAGCATAAGAGAAGACTATGGCTACACCTTC.

This clone qualifies as medium-sized. This sequence joins TRBV4-2 and TRBJ2-7; the match to TRBD1 covers 11 bases. The CDR3 is 16 amino acids. V shed 0 bases and J 3 bases; nucleotides not matched to a gene: 4. The germline CDR1 and CDR2 sequences are LGHNA and YNFKEQ. The CDR3 reads CASSQDQGTGGYEQYF. Here the CDR3 DNA reads TGTGCCAGCAGCCAAGATCAAGGGACAGGGGGCTACGAGCAGTACTTC.

A word on this clone: An end of the junction does not agree with germline; a read error may underlie this. The chain uses TRBV4-3 and TRBJ1-1, with 9 bases matching TRBD1. From germline, CDR1 is LGHNA and CDR2 YSLEER. CDR3 length: 15 amino acids. CDR3 protein: CTSSQGTGYNTEAFF. CDR3 sequence (DNA): TGCACCAGCAGCCAAGGGACAGGGTATAACACTGAAGCTTTCTTT.

This chain uses TRBV6-1 with TRBJ2-2, with D possibly TRBD2 on 5 matching bases. Trimming removed 7 bases from V and 4 bases from J, with 16 bases in between. The CDR3 contains 15 residues. Germline V lookup: CDR1 MNHNS, CDR2 SASEGT. Here the CDR3 DNA reads TGTGCCAGCACGGAGCGGCCGATGGGCACCGGGGAGCTGTTTTTT. Amino acid sequence: CASTERPMGTGELFF.

The chain combines TRBV5-1 with TRBJ1-1, with D unclear. V shed 2 bases and J shed 1 base, with 9 bases lying between them. Looked up from germline, CDR1 is SGHRS and CDR2 is YFSETQ. The CDR3 has 14 amino acids. The CDR3 loop reads CASSLASTNTEAFF. CDR3 nucleotide sequence: TGCGCCAGCAGCTTAGCTAGCACGAACACTGAAGCTTTCTTT.

The chain is built from TRBV5-4 and TRBJ2-1; no firm D call. V lost 0 bases, J lost 9 bases, and 16 bases lay in between. Germline CDR1 reads SGHNT; CDR2 reads YYREEE (reference sequence). The CDR3 covers 15 residues. The CDR3 sequence is CASSLGLPKAIEQFF. The DNA of the CDR3 is TGTGCCAGCAGCTTGGGACTCCCAAAGGCGATTGAGCAGTTCTTC.

The chain employs TRBV28 and TRBJ1-3, with a possible D match to TRBD1 (6 bases). V dropped 4 bases and J dropped 4 bases, with 17 bases sitting between them. Germline lookup yields CDR1 MDHEN and CDR2 SYDVKM. There are 16 residues in the CDR3. The chain's CDR3 is CASSSSTGLVGNTIYF. CDR3 nucleotide sequence: TGTGCCAGCAGTTCATCTACAGGGTTGGTAGGAAACACCATATATTTT.

V gene TRBV7-9 combines with J gene TRBJ2-7; TRBD1 agrees at 9 bases. Looked up from germline, CDR1 is SEHNR and CDR2 is FQNEAQ (reference sequence). This CDR3 contains 16 residues. The junction had 10 bases not matched to a gene; V was cut back by 1 base and J by 6 bases. In DNA, the CDR3 is TGTGCCAGCAGCTTAGGGGTCGGGACAGGGCCGGTCGAGCAGTACTTC. This encodes CASSLGVGTGPVEQYF.

The chain is built from TRBV5-1 and TRBJ2-1; 7 bases are shared with TRBD2. After removal of 3 bases from V and 9 bases from J, the junction contained 12 bases not matched to a gene. In germline, CDR1 is SGHRS, CDR2 YFSETQ. The CDR3 covers 15 residues. The CDR3 loop reads CASSSLSGGVGEQFF. As DNA, the CDR3 is TGCGCCAGCAGCTCCCTGTCGGGAGGAGTAGGTGAGCAGTTCTTC.

The J gene is TRBJ2-5, the V gene TRBV7-9; 9 positions agree with TRBD2. The germline V gene has CDR1 SEHNR and CDR2 FQNEAQ (reference sequence). V was pared by 2 bases and J by 5 bases, with 3 bases of the junction left unmatched. The CDR3 is 14 residues long. The CDR3 is CASSLSGGKETQYF. CDR3 bases: TGTGCCAGCAGCTTAAGCGGGGGGAAGGAGACCCAGTACTTC.

The chain employs TRBV5-6 and TRBJ2-5, with a tentative D call TRBD2 (6 bases). The CDR3 contains 15 residues. Germline CDR1 SGHDT, CDR2 YYEEEE. V was clipped by 4 bases and J by 5 bases, with 18 bases between them. In DNA, the CDR3 is TGTGCCAGCAGCCGGAACTTAATTGGGGGGGAGACCCAGTACTTC. It specifies CASSRNLIGGETQYF.

V gene TRBV18 combines with J gene TRBJ2-7; TRBD2 matches at 13 bases. The CDR3 contains 16 residues. The V gene's germline CDR1 is KGHSH and CDR2 LQKENI. Losses at the gene ends were 0 bases for V and 2 bases for J; bases not matched to a gene: 1. The CDR3: CASSPPGLAGTYEQYF. CDR3 DNA sequence: TGTGCCAGCTCACCACCGGGACTAGCGGGGACCTACGAGCAGTACTTC.

A single count supports this clone. The chain links TRBV19 to TRBJ1-5; no clear D. From germline, CDR1 is LNHDA and CDR2 SQIVND (reference sequence). This CDR3 is 15 amino acids long. The germline V and J ends were trimmed by 1 base and 5 bases, with 12 bases remaining between them. CDR3 protein: CASSIGWGGDQPQHF. The CDR3 DNA reads as TGTGCCAGTAGTATAGGATGGGGAGGCGATCAGCCCCAGCATTTT. Looking up the rest from reference TRBV19 and TRBJ1-5 gives the full variable domain: DGGITQSPKYLFRKEGQNVTLSCEQNLNHDAMYWYRQDPGQGLRLIYYSQIVNDFQKGDIAEGYSVSREKKESFPLTVTSAQKNPTAFYLCASSIGWGGDQPQHFGDGTRLSIL.

As DNA, the CDR3 is TGTGCCAGCAGCCAGCACCAGGAAAGTCGCCAAGAGACCCAGTACTTC. Protein: CASSQHQESRQETQYF. The chain joins TRBV2 to TRBJ2-5; the D is unclear. This CDR3 spans 16 amino acids. Germline CDR1 and CDR2: SNHLY and FYNNEI. The V end lost 6 bases, the J end lost 1 base, and 18 bases lay between the germline ends.

J is TRBJ1-1 and V is TRBV11-2; D not certain. Germline CDR1 is SGHAT and CDR2 is FQNNGV. CDR3 length: 17 amino acids. V was cut by 3 bases and J by 0 bases, with 17 bases left in between. CDR3 region: CASSLKGGLRMNTEAFF. CDR3 nucleotides: TGTGCCAGCAGCTTGAAAGGAGGGCTAAGGATGAACACTGAAGCTTTCTTT. Looking up the rest from reference TRBV11-2 and TRBJ1-1 gives the full variable domain: EAGVAQSPRYKIIEKRQSVAFWCNPISGHATLYWYQQILGQGPKLLIQFQNNGVVDDSQLPKDRFSAERLKGVDSTLKIQPAKLEDSAVYLCASSLKGGLRMNTEAFFGQGTRLTVV.

The rearrangement uses TRBV10-3 and TRBJ1-5, with 9 bases identical to TRBD1. The CDR3 is made up of 15 amino acids. The germline CDR1 and CDR2 sequences are ENHRY and SYGVKD. V dropped 1 base and J dropped 3; count of bases not matched to a gene: 1. CDR3 in amino acids: CAISEYRGLNQPQHF. CDR3 sequence (DNA): TGTGCCATCAGTGAGTACAGGGGGCTCAATCAGCCCCAGCATTTT.

This chain links TRBV11-2 with TRBJ2-5, with 8 bases matching TRBD1. Trimming cost V 5 bases and J 3 bases; bases outside gene matches: 2. The CDR3 runs to 13 residues. Germline CDR1 and CDR2: SGHAT and FQNNGV. In DNA, the CDR3 is TGTGCCAGCAGCCAGGACAGGGAAGAGACCCAGTACTTC. Translated, it gives CASSQDREETQYF. The variable domain in full, with the rest retrieved from reference TRBV11-2 and TRBJ2-5, is EAGVAQSPRYKIIEKRQSVAFWCNPISGHATLYWYQQILGQGPKLLIQFQNNGVVDDSQLPKDRFSAERLKGVDSTLKIQPAKLEDSAVYLCASSQDREETQYFGPGTRLLVL.

This chain connects TRBV2 to TRBJ1-5; D gene ambiguous. The V and J ends lost 8 bases and 4 bases respectively, with 21 bases between them. Germline V lookup: CDR1 SNHLY, CDR2 FYNNEI. This CDR3 is 16 amino acids long. The CDR3 here is CASLLNPGLRNQPQHF. The CDR3, as DNA: TGTGCCAGCCTACTTAATCCGGGGTTAAGGAATCAGCCCCAGCATTTT.

The genes are TRBV7-8 and TRBJ2-1; 8 bases map to TRBD2. Germline values: CDR1 SGHVS, CDR2 FQNEAQ. With V trimmed by 4 bases and J by 2 bases, 10 bases remained unmatched. The CDR3 spans 17 residues. CDR3 sequence reads: CASSSSPGLVTYNEQFF. The DNA of the CDR3 is TGTGCCAGCAGCTCAAGCCCGGGACTAGTCACCTACAATGAGCAGTTCTTC.